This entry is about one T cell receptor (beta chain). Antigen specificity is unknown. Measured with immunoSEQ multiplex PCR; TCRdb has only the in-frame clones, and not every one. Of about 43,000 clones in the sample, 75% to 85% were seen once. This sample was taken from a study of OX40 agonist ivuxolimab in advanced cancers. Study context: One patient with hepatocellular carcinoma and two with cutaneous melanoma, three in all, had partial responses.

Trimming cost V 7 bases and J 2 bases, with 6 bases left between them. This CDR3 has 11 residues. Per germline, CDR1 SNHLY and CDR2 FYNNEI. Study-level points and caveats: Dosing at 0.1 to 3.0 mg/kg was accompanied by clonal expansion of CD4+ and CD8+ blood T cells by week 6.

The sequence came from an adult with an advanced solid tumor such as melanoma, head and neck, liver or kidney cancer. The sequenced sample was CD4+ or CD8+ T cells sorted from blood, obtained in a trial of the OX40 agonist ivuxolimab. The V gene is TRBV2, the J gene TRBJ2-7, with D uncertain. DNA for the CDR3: TGTGCCAGCAATACAGCCTACGAGCAGTACTTC. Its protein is CASNTAYEQYF.